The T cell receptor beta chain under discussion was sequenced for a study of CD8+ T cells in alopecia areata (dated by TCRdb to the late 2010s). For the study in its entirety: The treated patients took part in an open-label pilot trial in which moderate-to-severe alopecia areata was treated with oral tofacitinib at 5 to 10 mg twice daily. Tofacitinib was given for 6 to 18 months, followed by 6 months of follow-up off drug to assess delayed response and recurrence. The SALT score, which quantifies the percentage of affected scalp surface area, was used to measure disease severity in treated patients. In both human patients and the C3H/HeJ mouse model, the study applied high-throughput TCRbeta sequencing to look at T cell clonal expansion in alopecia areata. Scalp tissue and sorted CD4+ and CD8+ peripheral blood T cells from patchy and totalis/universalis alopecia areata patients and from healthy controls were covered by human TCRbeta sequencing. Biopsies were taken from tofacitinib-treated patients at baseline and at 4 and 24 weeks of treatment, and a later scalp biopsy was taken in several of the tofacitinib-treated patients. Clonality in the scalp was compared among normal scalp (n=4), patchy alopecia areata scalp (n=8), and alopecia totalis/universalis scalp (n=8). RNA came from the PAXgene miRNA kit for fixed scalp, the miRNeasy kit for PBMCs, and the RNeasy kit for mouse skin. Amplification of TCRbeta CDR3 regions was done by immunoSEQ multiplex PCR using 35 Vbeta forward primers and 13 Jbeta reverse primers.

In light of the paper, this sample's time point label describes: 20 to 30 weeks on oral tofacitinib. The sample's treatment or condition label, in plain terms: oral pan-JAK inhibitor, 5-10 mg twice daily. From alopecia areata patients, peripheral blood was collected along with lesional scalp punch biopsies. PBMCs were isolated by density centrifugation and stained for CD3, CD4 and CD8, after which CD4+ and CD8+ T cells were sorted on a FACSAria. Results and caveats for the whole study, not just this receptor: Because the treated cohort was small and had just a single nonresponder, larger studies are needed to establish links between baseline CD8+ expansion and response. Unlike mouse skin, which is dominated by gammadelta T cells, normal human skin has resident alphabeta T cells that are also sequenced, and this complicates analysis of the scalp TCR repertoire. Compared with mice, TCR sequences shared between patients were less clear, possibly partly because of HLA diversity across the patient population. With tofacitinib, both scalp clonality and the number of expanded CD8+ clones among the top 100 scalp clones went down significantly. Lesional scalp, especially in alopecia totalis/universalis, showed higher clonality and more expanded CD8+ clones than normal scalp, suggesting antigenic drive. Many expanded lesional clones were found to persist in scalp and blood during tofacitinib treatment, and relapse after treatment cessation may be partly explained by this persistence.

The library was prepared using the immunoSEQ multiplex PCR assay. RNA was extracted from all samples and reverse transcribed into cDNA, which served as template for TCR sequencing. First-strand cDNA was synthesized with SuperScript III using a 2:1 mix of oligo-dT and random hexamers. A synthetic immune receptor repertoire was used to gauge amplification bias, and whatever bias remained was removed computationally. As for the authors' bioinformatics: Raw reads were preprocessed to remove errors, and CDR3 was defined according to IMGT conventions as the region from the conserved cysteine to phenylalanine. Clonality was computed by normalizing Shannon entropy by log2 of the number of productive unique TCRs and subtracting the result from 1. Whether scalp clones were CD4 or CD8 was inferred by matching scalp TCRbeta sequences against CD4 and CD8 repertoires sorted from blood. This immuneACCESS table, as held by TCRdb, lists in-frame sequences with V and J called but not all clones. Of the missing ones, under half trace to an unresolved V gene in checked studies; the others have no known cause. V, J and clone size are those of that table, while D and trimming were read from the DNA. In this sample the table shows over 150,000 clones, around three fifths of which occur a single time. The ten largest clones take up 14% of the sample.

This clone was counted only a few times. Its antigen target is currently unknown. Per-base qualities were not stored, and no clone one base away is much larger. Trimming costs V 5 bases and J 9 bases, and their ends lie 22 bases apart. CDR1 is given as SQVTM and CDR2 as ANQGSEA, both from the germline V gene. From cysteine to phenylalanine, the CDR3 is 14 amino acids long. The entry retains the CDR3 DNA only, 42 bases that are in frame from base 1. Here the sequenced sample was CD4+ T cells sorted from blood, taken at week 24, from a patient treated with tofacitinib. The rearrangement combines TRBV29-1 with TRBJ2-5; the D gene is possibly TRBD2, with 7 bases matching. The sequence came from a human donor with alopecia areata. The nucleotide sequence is TGCAGCGTTCGGACCCCCAGGGGAGGGGAGGCCCAGTACTTC. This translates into CSVRTPRGGEAQYF.